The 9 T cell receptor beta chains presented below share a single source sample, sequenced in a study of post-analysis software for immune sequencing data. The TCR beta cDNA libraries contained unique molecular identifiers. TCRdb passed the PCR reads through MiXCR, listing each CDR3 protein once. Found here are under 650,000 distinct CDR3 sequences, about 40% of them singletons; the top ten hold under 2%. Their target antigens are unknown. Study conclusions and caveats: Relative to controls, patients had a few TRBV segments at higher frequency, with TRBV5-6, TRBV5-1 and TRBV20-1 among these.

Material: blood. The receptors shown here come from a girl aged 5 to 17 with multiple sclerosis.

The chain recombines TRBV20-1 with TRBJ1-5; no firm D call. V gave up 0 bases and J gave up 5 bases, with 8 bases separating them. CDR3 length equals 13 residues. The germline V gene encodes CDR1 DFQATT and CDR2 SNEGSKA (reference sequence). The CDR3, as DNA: TGCAGTGCTAGAGAAAGGGTCGATCAGCCCCAGCATTTT. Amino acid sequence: CSARERVDQPQHF.

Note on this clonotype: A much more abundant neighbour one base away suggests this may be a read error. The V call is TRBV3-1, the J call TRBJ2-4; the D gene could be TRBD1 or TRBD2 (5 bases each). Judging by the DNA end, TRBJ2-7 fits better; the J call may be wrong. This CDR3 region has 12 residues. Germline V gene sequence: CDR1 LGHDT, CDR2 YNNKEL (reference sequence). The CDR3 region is CASSQRDDEQYF. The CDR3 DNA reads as TGTGCCAGCAGCCAAAGGGACGACGAGCAGTACTTC.

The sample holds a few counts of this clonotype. As DNA, the CDR3 is TGTGCCAGCACCGGGGACCCACTTGGGGCCAACGTCCTGACTTTC. Amino acid sequence: CASTGDPLGANVLTF. V usage is TRBV7-3 and J usage is TRBJ2-6; TRBD1 or TRBD2 may be the D gene (5 bases each). This CDR3 has 15 residues. Germline V gene data show CDR1 as SGHTA and CDR2 as FQGTGA. Trimming took off 7 bases at V and 3 bases at J, with 13 bases between the two ends. The full variable domain, completed using reference TRBV7-3 and TRBJ2-6, is GAGVSQTPSNKVTEKGKYVELRCDPISGHTALYWYRQSLGQGPEFLIYFQGTGAADDSGLPNDRFFAVRPEGSVSTLKIQRTERGDSAVYLCASTGDPLGANVLTFGAGSRLTVL.

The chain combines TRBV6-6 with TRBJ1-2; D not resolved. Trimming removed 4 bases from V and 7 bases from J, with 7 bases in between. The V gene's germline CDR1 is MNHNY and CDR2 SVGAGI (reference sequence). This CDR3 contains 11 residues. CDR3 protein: CASSSVLGYTF. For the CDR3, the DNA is TGTGCCAGCAGTTCCGTACTTGGCTACACCTTC.

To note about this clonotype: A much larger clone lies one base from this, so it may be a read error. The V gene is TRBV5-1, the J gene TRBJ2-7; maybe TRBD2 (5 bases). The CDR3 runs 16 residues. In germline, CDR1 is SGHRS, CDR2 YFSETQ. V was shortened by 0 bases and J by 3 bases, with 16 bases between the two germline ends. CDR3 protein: CASSLEPAALGYEQYF. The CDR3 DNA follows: TGCGCCAGCAGCTTGGAGCCAGCGGCCTTAGGCTACGAGCAGTACTTC.

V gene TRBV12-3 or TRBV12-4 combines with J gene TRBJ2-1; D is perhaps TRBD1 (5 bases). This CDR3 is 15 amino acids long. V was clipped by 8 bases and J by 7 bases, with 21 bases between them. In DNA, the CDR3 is TGTGCCAGCCTCCCCCCGGGCAGGGCGTGGAATGAGCAGTTCTTC. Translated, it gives CASLPPGRAWNEQFF.

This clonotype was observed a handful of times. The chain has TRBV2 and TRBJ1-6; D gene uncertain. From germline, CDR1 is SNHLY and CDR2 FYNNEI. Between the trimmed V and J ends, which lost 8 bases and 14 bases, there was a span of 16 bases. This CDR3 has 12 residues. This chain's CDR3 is CASDPGVSALHF. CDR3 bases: TGTGCCAGCGACCCTGGGGTTTCTGCCCTCCACTTT.

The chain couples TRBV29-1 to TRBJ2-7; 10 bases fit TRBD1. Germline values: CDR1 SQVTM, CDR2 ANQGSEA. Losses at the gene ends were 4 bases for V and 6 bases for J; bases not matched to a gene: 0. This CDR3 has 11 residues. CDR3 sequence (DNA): TGCAGCGTTGGGGACAGGGGCGAGCAGTACTTC. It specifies CSVGDRGEQYF.

The CDR3 reads CASTPGFGGRDNEQFF. The CDR3 DNA reads TGTGCCAGCACCCCGGGCTTTGGCGGGAGGGACAATGAGCAGTTCTTC. The chain links TRBV11-3 to TRBJ2-1, with 9 bases identical to TRBD2. Germline CDR1 is SGHNT and CDR2 is YENEEA. Losses at the gene ends were 7 bases for V and 5 bases for J; bases not matched to a gene: 12. This CDR3 is built from 16 residues.